This TCR beta chain is drawn from a study of cytomegalovirus exposure and HLA in healthy donors. V was trimmed by 0 bases and J by 6 bases, leaving 7 bases between them. Germline V gene lookup returns CDR1 SGHTA and CDR2 FQGNSA. This CDR3 is 13 amino acids long. PCR was performed using 60 Vbeta and 13 Jbeta primers. Data came from immunoSEQ multiplex PCR; TCRdb stores just in-frame clones and leaves some out. Of about 150,000 clones listed, over 60% are singletons. The receptor was derived from a female donor in good health and CMV-seropositive. The sequenced sample was PBMCs. V is TRBV7-2 and J is TRBJ2-3; D is perhaps TRBD2 (5 bases). The CDR3 DNA reads as TGTGCCAGCAGCTTAGCGTCGGGGGATACGCAGTATTTT. As protein: CASSLASGDTQYF.